This record concerns one T cell receptor beta chain sequence. This sample is part of a study of blood T cell repertoires in COVID-19. Background on the study: PBMCs, B-cell-depleted T cells, or T cells provided the cDNA or gDNA that made up the material.

Germline CDR1 MGHRA, CDR2 YSYEKL. This CDR3 has 17 amino acids. Germline trimming cut 3 bases from V and 5 bases from J; bases unmatched to any gene: 15. Profiling relied on immunoSEQ multiplex PCR, and the TCRdb table lists in-frame clones only, not all of them. The sample lists roughly 170,000 clones, around 85% seen once, with approximately 1.2% in the top ten. The rearrangement uses TRBV4-1 and TRBJ1-1; 7 nucleotides align to TRBD1. Sequencing used peripheral blood. The origin of this receptor is a man aged 55 to 70 who had recovered from COVID-19. For the CDR3, the DNA is TGCGCCAGCAGCCAGGATACAGGGGCACTGGGTCGGACTGAAGCTTTCTTT. It translates to CASSQDTGALGRTEAFF.